This TCR beta chain derives from a study of CD8 T cells in Susac syndrome. Sequencing of TCR beta was carried out in blood CD8+ and CD4+ T cells. Negative isolation yielded CD4+ and CD8+ T cells, and FACS enriched TEMRA cells. RNA, at 0.5 to 1 ug, was reverse transcribed with random hexamers. A single record per CDR3 protein comes from TCRdb applying MiXCR to the immunoSEQ multiplex PCR reads. The sample comprises under 150,000 distinct CDR3 sequences, 90% to 97% of which are singletons, and 0.065% to 0.095% rests with the top ten. Trimming took 2 bases from V and 0 from J, leaving 9 bases between them. The CDR3 extends over 15 amino acids.

The specimen was CD4+ T cells from PBMCs. The sequence came from a human donor with Susac syndrome. The chain couples TRBV12-3 or TRBV12-4 to TRBJ2-3; D is unclear. The CDR3 loop is CASSLRFASTDTQYF. CDR3 DNA sequence: TGTGCCAGCAGTTTACGTTTCGCTAGCACAGATACGCAGTATTTT.